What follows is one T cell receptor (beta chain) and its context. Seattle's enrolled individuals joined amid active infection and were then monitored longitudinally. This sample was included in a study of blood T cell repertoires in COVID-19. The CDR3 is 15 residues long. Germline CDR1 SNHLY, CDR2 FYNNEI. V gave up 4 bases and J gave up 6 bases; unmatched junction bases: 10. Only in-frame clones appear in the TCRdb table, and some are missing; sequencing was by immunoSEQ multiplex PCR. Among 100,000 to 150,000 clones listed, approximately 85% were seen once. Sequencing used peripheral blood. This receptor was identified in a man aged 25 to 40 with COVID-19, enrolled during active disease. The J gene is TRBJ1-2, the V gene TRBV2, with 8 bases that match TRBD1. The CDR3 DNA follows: TGTGCCAGCAGTGGACAGGGGTTGTCTTTGGATGGCTACACCTTC. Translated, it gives CASSGQGLSLDGYTF.